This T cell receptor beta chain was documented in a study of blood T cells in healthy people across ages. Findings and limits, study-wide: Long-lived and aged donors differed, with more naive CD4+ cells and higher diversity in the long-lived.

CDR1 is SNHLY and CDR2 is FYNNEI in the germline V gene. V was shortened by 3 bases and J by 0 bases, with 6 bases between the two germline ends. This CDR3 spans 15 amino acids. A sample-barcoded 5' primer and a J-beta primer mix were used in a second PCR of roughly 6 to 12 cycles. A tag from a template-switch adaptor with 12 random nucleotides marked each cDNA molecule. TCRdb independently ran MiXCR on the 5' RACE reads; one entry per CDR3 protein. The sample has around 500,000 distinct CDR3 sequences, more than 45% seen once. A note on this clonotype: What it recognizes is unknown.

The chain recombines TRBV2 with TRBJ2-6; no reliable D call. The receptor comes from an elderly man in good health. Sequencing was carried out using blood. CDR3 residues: CASSDGYSGANVLTF. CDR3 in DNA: TGTGCCAGCAGTGACGGCTACTCTGGGGCCAACGTCCTGACTTTC.